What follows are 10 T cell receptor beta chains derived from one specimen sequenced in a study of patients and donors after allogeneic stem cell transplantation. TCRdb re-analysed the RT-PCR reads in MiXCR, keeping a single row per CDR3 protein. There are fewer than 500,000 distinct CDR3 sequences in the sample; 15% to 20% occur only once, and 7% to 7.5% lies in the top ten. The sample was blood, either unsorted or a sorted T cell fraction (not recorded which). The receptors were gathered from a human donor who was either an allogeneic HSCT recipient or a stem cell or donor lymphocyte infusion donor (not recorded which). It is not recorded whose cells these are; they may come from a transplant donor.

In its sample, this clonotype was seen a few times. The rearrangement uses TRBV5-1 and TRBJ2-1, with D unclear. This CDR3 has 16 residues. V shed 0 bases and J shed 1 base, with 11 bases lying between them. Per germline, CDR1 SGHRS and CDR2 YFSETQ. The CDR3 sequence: CASSLVGPWSYNEQFF. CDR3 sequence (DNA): TGCGCCAGCAGCTTGGTCGGCCCGTGGTCCTACAATGAGCAGTTCTTC.

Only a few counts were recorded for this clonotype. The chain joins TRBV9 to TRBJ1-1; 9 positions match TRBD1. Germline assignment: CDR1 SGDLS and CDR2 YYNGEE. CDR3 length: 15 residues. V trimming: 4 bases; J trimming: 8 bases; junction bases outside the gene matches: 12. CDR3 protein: CASSLQGQGPVEAFF. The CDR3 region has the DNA TGTGCCAGCAGCCTGCAGGGACAGGGACCCGTCGAAGCTTTCTTT.

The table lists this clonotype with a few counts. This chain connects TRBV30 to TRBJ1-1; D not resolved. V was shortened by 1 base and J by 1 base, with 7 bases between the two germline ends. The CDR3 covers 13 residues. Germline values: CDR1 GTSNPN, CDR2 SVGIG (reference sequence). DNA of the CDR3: TGTGCCTGGAGTGGGGCGAGGAACACTGAAGCTTTCTTT. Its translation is CAWSGARNTEAFF. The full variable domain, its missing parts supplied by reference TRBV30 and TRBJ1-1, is SQTIHQWPATLVQPVGSPLSLECTVEGTSNPNLYWYRQAAGRGLQLLFYSVGIGQISSEVPQNLSASRPQDRQFILSSKKLLLSDSGFYLCAWSGARNTEAFFGQGTRLTVV.

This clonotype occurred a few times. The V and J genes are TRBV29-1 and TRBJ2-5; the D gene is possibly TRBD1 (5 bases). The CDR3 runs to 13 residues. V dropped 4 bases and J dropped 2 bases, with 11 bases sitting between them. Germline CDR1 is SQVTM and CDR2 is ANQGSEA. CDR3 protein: CSVADSIQETQYF. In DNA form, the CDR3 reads TGCAGCGTTGCTGACAGTATTCAAGAGACCCAGTACTTC.

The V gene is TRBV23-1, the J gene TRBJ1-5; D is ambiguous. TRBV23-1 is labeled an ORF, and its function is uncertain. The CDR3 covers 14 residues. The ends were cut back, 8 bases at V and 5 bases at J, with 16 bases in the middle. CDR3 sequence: CASLQAPRDQPQHF. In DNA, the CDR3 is TGCGCCAGCCTTCAGGCGCCTAGGGATCAGCCCCAGCATTTT.

The CDR3 bases are TGTGCCACCAGCAAAGCCCGGGATCTCTACGAGCAGTACTTC. As protein: CATSKARDLYEQYF. The V gene is TRBV15, the J gene TRBJ2-7; D perhaps matches TRBD2 (5 bases). Germline V lookup: CDR1 LNHNV, CDR2 YYDKDF (reference sequence). Trimming took 4 bases from V and 3 from J, leaving 13 bases between them. There are 14 residues in the CDR3.

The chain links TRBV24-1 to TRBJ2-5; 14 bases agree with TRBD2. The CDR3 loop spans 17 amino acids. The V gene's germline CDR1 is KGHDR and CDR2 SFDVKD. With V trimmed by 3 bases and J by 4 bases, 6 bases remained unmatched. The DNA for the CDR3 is TGTGCCACCAGTGATACAACCGGGACTAGCGGGAGAGAGACCCAGTACTTC. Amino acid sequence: CATSDTTGTSGRETQYF.

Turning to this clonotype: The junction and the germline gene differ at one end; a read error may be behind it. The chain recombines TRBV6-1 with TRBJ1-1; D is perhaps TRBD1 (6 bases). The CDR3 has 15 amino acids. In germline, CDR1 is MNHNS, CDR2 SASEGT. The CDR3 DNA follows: TGTGCCAGCAGTGAGCCTCGGACAGTGAATACTGAAGCTTTCTTT. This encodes CASSEPRTVNTEAFF.

The DNA of the CDR3 is TGTGCCAGCAGCGGGTTGAGCGGGGGCCGGAGTAATGAGCAGTTCTTC. Protein: CASSGLSGGRSNEQFF. The J gene is TRBJ2-1, the V gene TRBV9; 8 bases fit TRBD2. J was trimmed by 7 bases and V by 3 bases; bases with no gene match: 12. Germline-derived CDR1 and CDR2 are SGDLS and YYNGEE. CDR3 size: 16 residues.

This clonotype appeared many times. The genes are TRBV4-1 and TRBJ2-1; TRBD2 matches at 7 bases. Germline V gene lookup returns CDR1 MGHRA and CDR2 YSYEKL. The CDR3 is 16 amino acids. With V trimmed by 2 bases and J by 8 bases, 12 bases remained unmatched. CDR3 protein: CASSQRTSGEVDEQFF. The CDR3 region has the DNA TGCGCCAGCAGCCAAAGGACTAGTGGAGAAGTCGATGAGCAGTTCTTC.